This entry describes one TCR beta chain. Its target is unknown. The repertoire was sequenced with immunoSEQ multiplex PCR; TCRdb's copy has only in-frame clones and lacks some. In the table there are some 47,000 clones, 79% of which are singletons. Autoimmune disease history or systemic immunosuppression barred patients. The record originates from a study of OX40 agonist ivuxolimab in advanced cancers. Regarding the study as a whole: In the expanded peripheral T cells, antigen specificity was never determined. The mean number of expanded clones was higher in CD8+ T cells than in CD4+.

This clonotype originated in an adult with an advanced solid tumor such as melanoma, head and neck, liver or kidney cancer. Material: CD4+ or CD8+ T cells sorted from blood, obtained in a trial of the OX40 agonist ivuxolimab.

CDR3 protein: CASSQRLAGGELFF. CDR3 bases: TGTGCCAGCAGCCAAAGACTAGCGGGGGGAGAGCTGTTTTTT. V gene TRBV14 combines with J gene TRBJ2-2; 13 nucleotides agree with TRBD2. The trim removed 2 bases at V and 11 bases at J, leaving 2 bases unmatched. Germline values: CDR1 SGHDN, CDR2 FVKESK. CDR3 length equals 14 residues.